This T cell receptor (beta chain) was identified during a study of cytomegalovirus exposure and HLA in healthy donors. Study-level information: Findings of an earlier analysis included over 95 million unique TCR beta sequences from some 190 million T cells. General study points: Later analysis indicated greater clonal expansion among HLA-associated TCR beta chains than among equally common other chains. Altogether, 164 TCR beta chains were recorded as cytomegalovirus-associated.

Germline CDR1 is LNHDA and CDR2 is SQIVND (reference sequence). V lost 2 bases and J 1 base, leaving 2 bases between the germline ends. This CDR3 spans 13 amino acids. 60 Vbeta and 13 Jbeta primers were used in PCR. As originally analysed: Later, some 79 million unique TCR beta chains were counted in an analysis, and some 10 million of them were shared. This table comes from immunoSEQ multiplex PCR, and its TCRdb copy is limited to in-frame clones, with some not included. For V, J and clone size, that table is used; D and trimming come from the DNA. The data hold 130,000 or so clones, with around 90% observed a single time. Comments on this clone: No antigen is known for it.

The TCR sequence derives from a woman aged 35 to 49 in good health and CMV-seronegative. Sequencing input: PBMCs. This chain uses TRBV19 with TRBJ2-2; no firm D call. CDR3 region: CASSIQNTGELFF. The CDR3 DNA follows: TGTGCCAGTAGTATACAGAACACCGGGGAGCTGTTTTTT.